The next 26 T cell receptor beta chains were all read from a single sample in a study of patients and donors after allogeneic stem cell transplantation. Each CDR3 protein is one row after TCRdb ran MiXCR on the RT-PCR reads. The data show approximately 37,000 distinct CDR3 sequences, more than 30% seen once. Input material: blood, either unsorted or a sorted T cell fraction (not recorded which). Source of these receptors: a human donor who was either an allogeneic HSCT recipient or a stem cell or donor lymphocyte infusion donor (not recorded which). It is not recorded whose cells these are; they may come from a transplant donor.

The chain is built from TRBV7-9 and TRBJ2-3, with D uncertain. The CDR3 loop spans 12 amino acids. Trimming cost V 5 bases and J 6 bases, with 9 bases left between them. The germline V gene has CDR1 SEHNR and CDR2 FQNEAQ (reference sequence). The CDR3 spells CASSRSADTQYF. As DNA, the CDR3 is TGTGCCAGCAGCCGGTCAGCGGATACGCAGTATTTT.

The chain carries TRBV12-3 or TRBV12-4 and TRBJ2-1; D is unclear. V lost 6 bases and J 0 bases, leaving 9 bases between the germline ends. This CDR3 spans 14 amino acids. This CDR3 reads CASSFHGSYNEQFF. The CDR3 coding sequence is TGTGCCAGCAGCTTTCACGGCTCCTACAATGAGCAGTTCTTC.

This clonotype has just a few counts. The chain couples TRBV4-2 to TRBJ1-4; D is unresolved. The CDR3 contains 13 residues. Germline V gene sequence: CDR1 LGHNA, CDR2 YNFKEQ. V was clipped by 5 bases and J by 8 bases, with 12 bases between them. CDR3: CASSGSTFEKLFF. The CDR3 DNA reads TGTGCCAGCAGCGGATCTACCTTCGAAAAACTGTTTTTT.

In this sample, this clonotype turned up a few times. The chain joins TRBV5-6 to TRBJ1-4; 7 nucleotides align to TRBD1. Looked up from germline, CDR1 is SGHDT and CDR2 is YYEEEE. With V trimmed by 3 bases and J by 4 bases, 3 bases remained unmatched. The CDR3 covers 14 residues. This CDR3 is CASSSGQLNEKLFF. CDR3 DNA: TGTGCCAGCAGCTCGGGACAGCTTAATGAAAAACTGTTTTTT.

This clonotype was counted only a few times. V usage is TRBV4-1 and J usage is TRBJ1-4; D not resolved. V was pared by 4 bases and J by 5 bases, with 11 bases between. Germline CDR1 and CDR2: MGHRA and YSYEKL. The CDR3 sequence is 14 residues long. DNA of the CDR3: TGCGCCAGCAGCCGCGGACCCGTAAATGAAAAACTGTTTTTT. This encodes CASSRGPVNEKLFF.

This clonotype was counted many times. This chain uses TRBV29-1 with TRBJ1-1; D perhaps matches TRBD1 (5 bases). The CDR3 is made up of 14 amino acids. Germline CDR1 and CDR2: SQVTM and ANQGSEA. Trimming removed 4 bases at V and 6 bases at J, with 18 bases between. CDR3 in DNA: TGCAGCGTTGTTTGGTGGGGGGGGAGCGCTGAAGCTTTCTTT. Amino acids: CSVVWWGGSAEAFF. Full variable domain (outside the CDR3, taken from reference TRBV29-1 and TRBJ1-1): SAVISQKPSRDICQRGTSLTIQCQVDSQVTMMFWYRQQPGQSLTLIATANQGSEATYESGFVIDKFPISRPNLTFSTLTVSNMSPEDSSIYLCSVVWWGGSAEAFFGQGTRLTVV.

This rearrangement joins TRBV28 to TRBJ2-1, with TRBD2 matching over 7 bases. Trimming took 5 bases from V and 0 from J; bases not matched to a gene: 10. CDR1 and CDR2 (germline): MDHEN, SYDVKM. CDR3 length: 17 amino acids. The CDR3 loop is CASSRTLARLSYNEQFF. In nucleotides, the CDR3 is TGTGCCAGCAGTCGTACACTAGCGCGCCTCTCCTACAATGAGCAGTTCTTC.

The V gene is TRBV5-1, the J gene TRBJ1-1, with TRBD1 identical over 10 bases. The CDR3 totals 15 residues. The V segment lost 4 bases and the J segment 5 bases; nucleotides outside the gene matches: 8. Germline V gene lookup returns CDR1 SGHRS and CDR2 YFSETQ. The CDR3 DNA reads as TGCGCCAGCAGCCCCAGACAGGGGGCGAAGACTGAAGCTTTCTTT. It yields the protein CASSPRQGAKTEAFF.

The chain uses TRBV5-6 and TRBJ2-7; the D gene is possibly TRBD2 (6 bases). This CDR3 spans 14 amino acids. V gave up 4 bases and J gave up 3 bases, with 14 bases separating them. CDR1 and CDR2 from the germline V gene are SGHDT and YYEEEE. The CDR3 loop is CASSVGDLGYEQYF. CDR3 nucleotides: TGTGCCAGCAGCGTGGGGGACTTAGGCTACGAGCAGTACTTC.

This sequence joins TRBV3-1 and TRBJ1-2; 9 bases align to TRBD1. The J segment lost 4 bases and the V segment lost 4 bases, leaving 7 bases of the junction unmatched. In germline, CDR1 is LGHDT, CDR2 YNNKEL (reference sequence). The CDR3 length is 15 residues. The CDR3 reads CASSPWTGVGYGYTF. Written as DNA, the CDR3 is TGTGCCAGCAGCCCTTGGACAGGGGTCGGCTATGGCTACACCTTC.

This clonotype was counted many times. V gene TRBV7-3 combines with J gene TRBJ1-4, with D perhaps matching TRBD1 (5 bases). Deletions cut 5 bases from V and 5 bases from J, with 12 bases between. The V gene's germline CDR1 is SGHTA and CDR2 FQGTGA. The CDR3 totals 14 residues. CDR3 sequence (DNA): TGTGCCAGCAGCCCCCTCGCAGGGAATGAAAAACTGTTTTTT. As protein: CASSPLAGNEKLFF.

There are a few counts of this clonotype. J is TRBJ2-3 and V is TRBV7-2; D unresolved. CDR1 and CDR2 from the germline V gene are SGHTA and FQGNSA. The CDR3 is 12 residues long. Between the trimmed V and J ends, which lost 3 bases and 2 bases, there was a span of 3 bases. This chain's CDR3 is CASSFITDTQYF. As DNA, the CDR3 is TGTGCCAGCAGCTTTATCACAGATACGCAGTATTTT.

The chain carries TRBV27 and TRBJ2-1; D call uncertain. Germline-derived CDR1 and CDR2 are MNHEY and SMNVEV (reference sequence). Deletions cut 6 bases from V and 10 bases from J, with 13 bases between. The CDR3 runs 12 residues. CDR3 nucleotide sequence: TGTGCCAGCAGGCTCGGCCCCAGGGAGCAGTTCTTC. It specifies CASRLGPREQFF.

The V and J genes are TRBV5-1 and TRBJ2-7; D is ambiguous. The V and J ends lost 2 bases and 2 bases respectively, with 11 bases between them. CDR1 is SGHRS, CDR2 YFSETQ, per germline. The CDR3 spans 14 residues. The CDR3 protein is CASSFSGLTYEQYF. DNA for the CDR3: TGCGCCAGCAGCTTTTCCGGGTTAACCTACGAGCAGTACTTC.

Written as DNA, the CDR3 is TGTGCCAGCAGCCCCACCCGGGGGGCTGAGGGGAACACTGAAGCTTTCTTT. Translated, it gives CASSPTRGAEGNTEAFF. The chain couples TRBV7-9 to TRBJ1-1; weak D call: TRBD1 (6 bases). The CDR3 has 17 amino acids. The V gene's germline CDR1 is SEHNR and CDR2 FQNEAQ (reference sequence). The V end lost 5 bases, the J end lost 1 base, and 20 bases lay between the germline ends.

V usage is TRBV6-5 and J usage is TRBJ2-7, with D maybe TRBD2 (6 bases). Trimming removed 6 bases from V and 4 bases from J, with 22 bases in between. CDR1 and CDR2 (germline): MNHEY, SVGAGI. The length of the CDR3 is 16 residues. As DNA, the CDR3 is TGTGCCAGCAGGGACCTTGGGGCGGGAACTCCATACGAGCAGTACTTC. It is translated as CASRDLGAGTPYEQYF.

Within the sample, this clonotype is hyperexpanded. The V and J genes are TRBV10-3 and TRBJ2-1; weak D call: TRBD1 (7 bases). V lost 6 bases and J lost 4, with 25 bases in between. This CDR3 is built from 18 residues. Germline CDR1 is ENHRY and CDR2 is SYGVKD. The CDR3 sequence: CAIRDPSGGSNHYNEQFF. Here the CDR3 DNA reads TGTGCCATCAGGGACCCCTCAGGGGGGAGTAACCATTACAATGAGCAGTTCTTC.

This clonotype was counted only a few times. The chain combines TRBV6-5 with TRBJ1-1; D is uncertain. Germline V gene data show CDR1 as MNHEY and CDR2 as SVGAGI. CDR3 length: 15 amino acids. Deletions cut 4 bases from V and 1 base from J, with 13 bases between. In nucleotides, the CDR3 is TGTGCCAGCAGTTCAGCCTTAGGGCCGAACACTGAAGCTTTCTTT. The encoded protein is CASSSALGPNTEAFF.

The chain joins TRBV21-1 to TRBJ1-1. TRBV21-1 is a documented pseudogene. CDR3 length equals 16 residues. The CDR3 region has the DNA TGTGCCAGCAGCAAACATTGGAAGGGAGGCCCTCCTGAAGCTTTCTTT. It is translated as CASSKHWKGGPPEAFF.

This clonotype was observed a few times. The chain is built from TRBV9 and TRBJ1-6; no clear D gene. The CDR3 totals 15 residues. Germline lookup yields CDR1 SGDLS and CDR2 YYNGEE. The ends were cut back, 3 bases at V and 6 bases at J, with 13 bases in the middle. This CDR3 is CASSAGLLFNSPLHF. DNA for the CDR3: TGTGCCAGCAGCGCAGGCCTACTCTTTAATTCACCCCTCCACTTT.

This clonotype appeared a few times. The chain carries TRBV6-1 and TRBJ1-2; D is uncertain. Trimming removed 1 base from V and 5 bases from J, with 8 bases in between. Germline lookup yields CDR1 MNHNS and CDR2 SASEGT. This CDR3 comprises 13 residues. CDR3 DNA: TGTGCCAGCAGTGAAGTGGGCAAGTATGGCTACACCTTC. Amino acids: CASSEVGKYGYTF.

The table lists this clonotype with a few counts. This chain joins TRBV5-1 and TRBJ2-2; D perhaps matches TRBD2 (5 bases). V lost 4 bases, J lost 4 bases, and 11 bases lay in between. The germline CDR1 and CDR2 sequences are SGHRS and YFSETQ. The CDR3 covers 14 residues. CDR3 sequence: CASSISDPTGELFF. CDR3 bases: TGCGCCAGCAGCATTAGCGACCCCACCGGGGAGCTGTTTTTT.

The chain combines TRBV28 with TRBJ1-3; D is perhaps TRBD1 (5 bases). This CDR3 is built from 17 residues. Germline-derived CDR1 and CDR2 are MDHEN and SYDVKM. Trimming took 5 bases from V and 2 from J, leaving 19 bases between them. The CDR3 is CASSLVGVLFPGNTIYF. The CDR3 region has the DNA TGTGCCAGCAGTCTGGTGGGGGTCCTCTTTCCTGGAAACACCATATATTTT.

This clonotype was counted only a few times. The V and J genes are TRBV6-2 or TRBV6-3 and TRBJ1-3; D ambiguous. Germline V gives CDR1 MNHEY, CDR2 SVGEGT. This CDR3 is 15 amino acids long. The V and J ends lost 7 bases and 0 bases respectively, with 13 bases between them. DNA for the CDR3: TGTGCCAGCACCTCGCGCGGAGACTCTGGAAACACCATATATTTT. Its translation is CASTSRGDSGNTIYF.

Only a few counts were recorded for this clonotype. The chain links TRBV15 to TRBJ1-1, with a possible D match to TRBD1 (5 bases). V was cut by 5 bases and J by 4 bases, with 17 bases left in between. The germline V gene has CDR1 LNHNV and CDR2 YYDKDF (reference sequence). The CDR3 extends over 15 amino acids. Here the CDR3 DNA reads TGTGCCACCAGCCCCCGGCGGAGTGGGGGCACTGAAGCTTTCTTT. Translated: CATSPRRSGGTEAFF.

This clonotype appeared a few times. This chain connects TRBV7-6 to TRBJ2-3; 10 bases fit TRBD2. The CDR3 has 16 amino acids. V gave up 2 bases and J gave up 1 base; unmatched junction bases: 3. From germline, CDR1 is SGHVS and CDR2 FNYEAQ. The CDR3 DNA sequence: TGTGCCAGCAGCTTAATCGGACTAGCGGGCACAGATACGCAGTATTTT. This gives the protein CASSLIGLAGTDTQYF.